This T cell receptor (beta chain) was retrieved from a study of shared clonotypes between healthy human individuals. Study conclusions and caveats: Deeper or shallower sequencing was expected to change how clonotypes are shared among donors.

At deep level, the assay was performed. The authors ran unsorted PBMC replicate PCRs on around 270 ng DNA, tens of thousands of T cell genomes. Profiled with immunoSEQ multiplex PCR; TCRdb holds only in-frame clones, not every one. The profile shows a few hundred thousand clones, around 77% of them singletons. Regarding this clone: Antigen specificity is unknown.

The TCR sequence derives from a woman aged 40 to 50 in good health. Some clones in this sample may be carry-over from other donors' samples. Sequencing was performed on PBMCs.

The CDR3 sequence: CATSIPQGAGSSTEAFF. DNA of the CDR3: TGTGCCACCAGCATCCCTCAGGGGGCAGGCAGCAGCACTGAAGCTTTCTTT. The rearrangement joins TRBV15 to TRBJ1-1, with 8 bases fitting TRBD1. The J segment lost 4 bases and the V segment lost 4 bases, leaving 14 bases of the junction unmatched. Per the germline V gene, CDR1 is LNHNV and CDR2 is YYDKDF (reference sequence). The CDR3 has 17 residues.